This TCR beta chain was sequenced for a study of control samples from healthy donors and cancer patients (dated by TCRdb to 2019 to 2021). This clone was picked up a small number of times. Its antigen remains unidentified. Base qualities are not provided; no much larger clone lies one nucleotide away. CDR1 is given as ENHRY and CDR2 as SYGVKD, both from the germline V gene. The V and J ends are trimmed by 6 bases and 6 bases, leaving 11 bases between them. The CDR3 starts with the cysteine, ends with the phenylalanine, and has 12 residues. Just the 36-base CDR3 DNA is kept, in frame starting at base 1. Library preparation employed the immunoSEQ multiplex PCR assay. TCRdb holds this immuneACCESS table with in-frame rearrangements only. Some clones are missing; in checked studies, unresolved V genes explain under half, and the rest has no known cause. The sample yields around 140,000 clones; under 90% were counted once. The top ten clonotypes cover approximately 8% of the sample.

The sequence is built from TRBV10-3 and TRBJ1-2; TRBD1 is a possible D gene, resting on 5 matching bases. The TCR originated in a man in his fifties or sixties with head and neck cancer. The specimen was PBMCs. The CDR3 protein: CAIRQDLNGYTF. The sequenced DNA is TGTGCCATCAGACAGGATCTAAATGGCTACACCTTC.